A selection of T cell receptor beta chains follows, all from one sample in a study of Graves' ophthalmopathy and Graves' hyperthyroidism. From the multiplex PCR reads, TCRdb called clonotypes with MiXCR, one entry per CDR3 protein. The sample comprises a few hundred thousand distinct CDR3 sequences, approximately 15% of which are singletons, and about 7% rests with the top ten. Sequencing was carried out using peripheral blood. The source of these receptors is a woman younger than 30 with stable Graves' hyperthyroidism. The CDR3 runs from the conserved cysteine through the conserved F or W. D genes are given only for firm matches. Expanded clones are given a class, and other clones once, few, many or no size at all.

V,D,J,size,DNA,CDR3
TRBV6-5,.,TRBJ2-7,many,TGTGCCAGCAGTTACTCGCTGACAGTAGGCGTTAACGAGCAGTACTTC,CASSYSLTVGVNEQYF
TRBV19,TRBD1,TRBJ1-1,many,TGTGCCAGTAAAGGCAGGGGGGAAGCTTTCTTT,CASKGRGEAFF
TRBV20-1,.,TRBJ2-7,many,TGCAGTGCTAGAGGGGACGGATTCGAGCAGTACTTC,CSARGDGFEQYF
TRBV12-3/TRBV12-4,TRBD1,TRBJ1-1,.,TGTGCCAGCAGTTTATTAATGGGTGGGAGGGGGCCGAGCACTGAAGCTTTCTTT,CASSLLMGGRGPSTEAFF
TRBV19,.,TRBJ1-2,many,TGTGCCAGTATTAACAGGACGCGATCTAACTATGGCTACACCTTC,CASINRTRSNYGYTF
TRBV5-6,TRBD1,TRBJ2-1,few,TGTGCCAGCAGCTCCGGGACAGGGAAGTATGAGCAGTTCTTC,CASSSGTGKYEQFF
TRBV28,TRBD1,TRBJ1-2,few,TGTGCCAGCAGTTTAATAGGGGGCACGACTAACTATGGCTACACCTTC,CASSLIGGTTNYGYTF
TRBV6-2/TRBV6-3,.,TRBJ1-2,.,TGTGCCAGCAGTTACTCGGGCGCAGGGGCCCACTCTAACTATGGCTACACCTTC,CASSYSGAGAHSNYGYTF
TRBV6-1,.,TRBJ1-5,many,TGTGCCAGCAGTCACCTAAGGGGAGTTCAGCCCCAGCATTTT,CASSHLRGVQPQHF
TRBV6-2/TRBV6-3,.,TRBJ2-7,many,TGTGCCAGCAAGTCGGGGGGCCTGTACGAGCAGTACTTC,CASKSGGLYEQYF
TRBV7-2,TRBD2,TRBJ2-7,many,TGTGCCAGCAACTTAAGTCTGCGGGGGGTACCAGAGCAGTACTTC,CASNLSLRGVPEQYF
TRBV6-5,.,TRBJ1-3,many,TGTGCCGTAAAAAACTCTGGAAACACCATATATTTT,CAVKNSGNTIYF
TRBV3-1,TRBD2,TRBJ2-7,.,TGTGCCAGCAGTCTTCGACTAGCGGGACCCTACGAGCAGTACTTC,CASSLRLAGPYEQYF
TRBV6-2/TRBV6-3,TRBD1,TRBJ1-1,many,TGTGCCAGCAGTGGACAGGGTGTGGGTACTGAAGCTTTCTTT,CASSGQGVGTEAFF
TRBV7-2,.,TRBJ2-5,.,TGTGCCAGCAGCATGACTAGTACGGAGACCCAGTACTTC,CASSMTSTETQYF
TRBV4-2,.,TRBJ1-1,many,TGTGCCAGCAGCCAGACGACGGGAACCAACACTGAAGCTTTCTTT,CASSQTTGTNTEAFF
TRBV28,.,TRBJ1-1,many,TGTGCCAGCAGTCTCACAGGGAAGGTGAACACTGAAGCTTTCTTT,CASSLTGKVNTEAFF
TRBV11-1,.,TRBJ2-2,.,TGTGCCAGCAGCTTAGCGAGGGTGACCGGGGAGCTGTTTTTT,CASSLARVTGELFF
TRBV19,.,TRBJ2-7,many,TGTGCCAGTAGTTCGCCTCGGGGGTCGTCCTACGAGCAGTACTTC,CASSSPRGSSYEQYF
TRBV7-8,.,TRBJ1-1,once,TGTGCCAGCAGCTTAGAGGTAGTCCGACGCCCCCGTACTGAAGCTTTCTTT,CASSLEVVRRPRTEAFF
TRBV12-3/TRBV12-4,.,TRBJ2-5,.,TGTGCCAGCAGTTTTGAATTCGGAGCGGGGACCCAGTACTTC,CASSFEFGAGTQYF
TRBV19,.,TRBJ1-6,many,TGTGCCAGTAGCCCCTCCGGGACGGTCTATTCACCCCTCCACTTT,CASSPSGTVYSPLHF
TRBV10-3,.,TRBJ1-2,many,TGTGCCATCAGTGAATGGGCAGGGTATGACTATGGCTACACCTTC,CAISEWAGYDYGYTF
TRBV12-3/TRBV12-4,.,TRBJ2-7,.,TGTGCCAGCAGTTTCGGGGGCCCCGAGCAGTACTTC,CASSFGGPEQYF
TRBV5-6,TRBD1,TRBJ2-7,.,TGTGCCAGCAGCCACCTTCGACAGGGGATGAACGAGCAGTACTTC,CASSHLRQGMNEQYF
TRBV6-5,.,TRBJ2-7,many,TGTGCCAGCACAGGGAGTAGGGACGAGCAGTACTTC,CASTGSRDEQYF
TRBV29-1,.,TRBJ1-1,many,TGCAGCGTTGGAGAGAGGAACACTGAAGCTTTCTTT,CSVGERNTEAFF
TRBV3-1,TRBD1,TRBJ1-2,.,TGTGCCAGCAGCCGCCAGTCCGGGACAGGGGGCTATGGCTACACCTTC,CASSRQSGTGGYGYTF
TRBV6-2/TRBV6-3,.,TRBJ2-5,many,TGTGCCAGCAGGACTCACGAGACCCAGTACTTC,CASRTHETQYF
TRBV6-5,.,TRBJ2-7,.,TGTGCCAGCAGTTACTTGCGGGGTGCCTCCTACGAGCAGTACTTC,CASSYLRGASYEQYF
TRBV29-1,TRBD1,TRBJ1-2,many,TGCAGCGGGACAGGGGGCGACGGCTACACCTTC,CSGTGGDGYTF
TRBV7-6,.,TRBJ1-1,many,TGTGCCAGCAGCGCTCGGGGGGATGACACTGAAGCTTTCTTT,CASSARGDDTEAFF
TRBV2,.,TRBJ1-6,many,TGTGCCAGCAGCGTCGCAAGAAATTCACCCCTCCACTTT,CASSVARNSPLHF
TRBV12-3/TRBV12-4,.,TRBJ2-5,many,TGTGCCAGCAGTTTCCGAGCTGGGAAAGAGACCCAGTACTTC,CASSFRAGKETQYF
TRBV12-5,TRBD1,TRBJ1-5,many,TGTGCTAGTGGCCCCGGACAGGTCGTTAGCAATCAGCCCCAGCATTTT,CASGPGQVVSNQPQHF
TRBV12-3/TRBV12-4,TRBD1,TRBJ1-2,many,TGTGCCAGCAGTTTAGGGGACAGGCCCATCTATGGCTACACCTTC,CASSLGDRPIYGYTF